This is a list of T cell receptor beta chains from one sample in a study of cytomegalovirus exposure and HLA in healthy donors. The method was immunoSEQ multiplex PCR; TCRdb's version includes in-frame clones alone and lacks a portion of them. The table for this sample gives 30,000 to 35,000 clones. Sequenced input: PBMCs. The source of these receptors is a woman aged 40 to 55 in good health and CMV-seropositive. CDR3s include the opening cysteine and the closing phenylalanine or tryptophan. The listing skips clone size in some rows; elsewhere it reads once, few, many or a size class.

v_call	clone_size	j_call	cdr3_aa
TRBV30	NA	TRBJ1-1	CAWGRGGEAFF
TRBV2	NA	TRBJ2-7	CASSEGLAGVYEQYF
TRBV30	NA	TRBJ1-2	CAWSGGRGQVYGYTF
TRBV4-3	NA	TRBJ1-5	CASSQEWDRGVQPQHF
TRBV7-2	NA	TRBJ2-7	CASSSLAGGAYEQYF
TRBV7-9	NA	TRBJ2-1	CASSLRLAGENEQFF
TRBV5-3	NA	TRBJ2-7	CARSGRGIPSAYEQYF
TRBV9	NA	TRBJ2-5	CASSVVAGETQYF
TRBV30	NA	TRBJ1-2	CASEGIAEGYTF
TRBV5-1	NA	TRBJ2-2	CASSLVGRADTGELFF
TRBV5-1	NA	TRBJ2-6	CASSPVPSGTSGANVLTF
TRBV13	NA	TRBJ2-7	CASSLGREQYF
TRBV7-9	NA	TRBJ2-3	CASSMTEESDTQYF
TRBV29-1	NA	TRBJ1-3	CSAFDSSGNTIYF
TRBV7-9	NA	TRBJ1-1	CASSPPFTEAFF
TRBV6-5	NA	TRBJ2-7	CASSFAQFSSYEQYF
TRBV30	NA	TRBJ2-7	CAWGTGTGFAEQYF
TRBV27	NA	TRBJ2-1	CASSLPGLAGEQFF
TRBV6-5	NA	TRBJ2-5	CASSYLAEQETQYF
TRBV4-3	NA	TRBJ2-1	CASSQGLVYNEQFF
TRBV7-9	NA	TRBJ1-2	CASSQTQGAYGYTF
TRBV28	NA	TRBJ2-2	CASSLVEAVDTGELFF
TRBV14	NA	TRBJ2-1	CASSQYNSYEQFF
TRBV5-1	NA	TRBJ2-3	CASSLSGGSTDTQYF
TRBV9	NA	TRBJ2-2	CASSLQSWNTGELFF
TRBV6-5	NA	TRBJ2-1	CASSYSVGGSYNEQFF
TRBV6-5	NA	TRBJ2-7	CASKRTGPSYEQYF
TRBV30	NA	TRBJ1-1	CAHGTDREAFF
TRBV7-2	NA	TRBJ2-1	CASTSGLGSEQFF
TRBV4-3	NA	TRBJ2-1	CASSQERGPNEQFF
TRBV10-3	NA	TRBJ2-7	CAISGQGRNEQYF
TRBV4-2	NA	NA	CASSQARDLQGYYEQYF
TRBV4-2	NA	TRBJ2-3	CASSQGLSGTDTQYF
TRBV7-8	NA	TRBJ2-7	CASSLRQEYEQYF
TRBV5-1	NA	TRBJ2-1	CASCRGQGRDEQFF
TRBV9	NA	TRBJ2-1	CASSAIPVYSYNEQFF
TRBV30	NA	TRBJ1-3	CAWSLDRIGNTIYF
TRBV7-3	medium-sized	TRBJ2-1	CASSSFGGSFFNEQFF
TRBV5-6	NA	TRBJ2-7	CASSLRGGHYEQYF
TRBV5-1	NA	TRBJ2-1	CASSLAPGPYNEQFF
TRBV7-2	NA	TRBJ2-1	CASSVGLAGNEQFF
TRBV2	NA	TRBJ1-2	CASSETRSVGYTF
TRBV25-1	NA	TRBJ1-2	CASDYRDRGQDGYTF
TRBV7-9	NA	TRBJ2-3	CASSLVPGTDTQYF
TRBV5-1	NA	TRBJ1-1	CASSLGMSARTEAFF
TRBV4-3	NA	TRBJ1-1	CASSRGQGDTEAFF
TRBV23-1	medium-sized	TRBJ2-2	CASSDLSWGEGQGRAGELFF
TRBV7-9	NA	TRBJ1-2	CASSSLTLYGYTF
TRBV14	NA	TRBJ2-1	CASSQEEWNEQFF
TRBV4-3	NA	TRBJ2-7	CASSQEGASGEGGHEQYF
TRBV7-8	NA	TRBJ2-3	CASSFWLGTDTQYF